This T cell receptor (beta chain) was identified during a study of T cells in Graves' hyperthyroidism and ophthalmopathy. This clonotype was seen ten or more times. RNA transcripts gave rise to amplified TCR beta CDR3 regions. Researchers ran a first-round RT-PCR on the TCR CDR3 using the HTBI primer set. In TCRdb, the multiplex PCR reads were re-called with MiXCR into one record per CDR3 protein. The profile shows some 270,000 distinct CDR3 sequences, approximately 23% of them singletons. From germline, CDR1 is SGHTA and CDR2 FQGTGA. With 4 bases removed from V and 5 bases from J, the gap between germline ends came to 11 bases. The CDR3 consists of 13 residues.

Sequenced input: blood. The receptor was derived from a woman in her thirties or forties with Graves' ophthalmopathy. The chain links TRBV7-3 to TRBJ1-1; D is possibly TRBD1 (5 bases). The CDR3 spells CASSSKRTTEAFF. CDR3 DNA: TGTGCCAGCAGCTCAAAAAGGACAACTGAAGCTTTCTTT. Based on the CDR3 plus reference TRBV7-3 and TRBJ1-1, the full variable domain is GAGVSQTPSNKVTEKGKYVELRCDPISGHTALYWYRQSLGQGPEFLIYFQGTGAADDSGLPNDRFFAVRPEGSVSTLKIQRTERGDSAVYLCASSSKRTTEAFFGQGTRLTVV.